Below are 4 T cell receptor beta chains sequenced from a single sample in a study of T cell changes during pregnancy in multiple sclerosis. Libraries were prepared by immunoSEQ multiplex PCR; TCRdb keeps only in-frame clonotypes and omits some of them. The sample consists of about 70,000 clones, about 92% of them appearing once. This specimen consisted of peripheral blood, obtained after pregnancy. The receptors stem from a female donor with multiple sclerosis, enrolled in a pregnancy study.

The rearrangement links TRBV30 to TRBJ2-3; D is perhaps TRBD2 (6 bases). Trimming left V 5 bases short and J 0 bases short, with 9 bases between. Germline CDR1 is GTSNPN and CDR2 is SVGIG (reference sequence). This CDR3 contains 13 residues. CDR3 sequence (DNA): TGTGCCTGGCGGGAGCTTAGCACAGATACGCAGTATTTT. Encoded protein: CAWRELSTDTQYF.

The J gene is TRBJ2-3, the V gene TRBV7-4; 9 bases align to TRBD2. Trimming at V came to 1 base and at J to 0 bases, leaving 11 bases not matched to a gene. The CDR3 spans 19 residues. Germline V CDR1 and CDR2: SGHVT, SQSDAQ. The CDR3 is CASSLVRGGRASSTDTQYF. As DNA, the CDR3 is TGTGCCAGCAGCTTAGTTCGCGGCGGGAGGGCCTCTAGCACAGATACGCAGTATTTT.

The chain links TRBV18 to TRBJ2-3, with TRBD2 matching 7 bases. The germline V gene encodes CDR1 KGHSH and CDR2 LQKENI. The CDR3 length is 17 residues. Losses at the gene ends were 3 bases for V and 5 bases for J; bases not matched to a gene: 14. The CDR3 is CASSPGYRRESEDTQYF. The CDR3 DNA follows: TGTGCCAGCTCACCCGGCTATCGGCGGGAGAGTGAAGATACGCAGTATTTT.

V usage is TRBV10-3 and J usage is TRBJ2-2; D is possibly TRBD1 (5 bases). Trimming removed 6 bases from V and 7 bases from J, with 9 bases in between. Germline CDR1 and CDR2: ENHRY and SYGVKD. The CDR3 sequence is 12 residues long. This chain's CDR3 is CAIRGVGGELFF. As DNA, the CDR3 is TGTGCCATCAGAGGGGTCGGCGGGGAGCTGTTTTTT.